Sequencing of this TCR beta chain was carried out in a study of T cell responses to AZD1222 COVID-19 vaccine. Regarding the study as a whole: Dominant at 160-218 and 743-854, vaccine-associated CD4 TCRs also spanned spike. Nearly half of spike-specific TCRs reportedly go after variant regions that carry no mutations. Clonal diversity was possibly underestimated; the donors were predominantly white British and more often female.

Generated by immunoSEQ multiplex PCR, the TCRdb table keeps only in-frame clones and is missing some. The table lists 95,000 to 100,000 clones, more than 85% of them singletons. The CDR3 is 13 residues long. Per germline, CDR1 MNHEY and CDR2 SVGAGI. Trimming removed 8 bases at V and 0 bases at J, with 8 bases between. Of note for this clone: Its matching antigen is unknown.

This receptor was obtained from an adult in good health. This sequence joins TRBV6-5 and TRBJ1-3; no clear D gene. Source: peripheral blood, taken on day 0 of AZD1222 vaccination. CDR3 amino acids: CASRQVSGNTIYF. The CDR3 DNA follows: TGTGCCAGCCGGCAAGTCTCTGGAAACACCATATATTTT.